A selection of T cell receptor beta chains follows, all from one sample in a study. TCRdb called the 5' RACE reads again in MiXCR, with one record for every CDR3 protein. The sample includes some 31,000 distinct CDR3 sequences, 26% of them seen just once. The sample comprised naive CD4+ T cells sorted from a lymph node. The receptors derive from a female donor with breast cancer. Both conserved end residues are part of each CDR3. A D gene is named only where the DNA matches it firmly. The size field is filled for only some rows; it gives once, few, many or a size class.

>NA|TRBD1|TRBV4-1|TRBJ2-1
TGCGCCAGCAGCCAGCACGACAGGGGATCCGATGAGCAGTTCTTC
CASSQHDRGSDEQFF
>NA|NA|TRBV12-3/TRBV12-4|TRBJ1-6
TGTGCCAGCAGTACCAGTGGACCCCTCCACTTT
CASSTSGPLHF
>NA|NA|TRBV14|TRBJ2-4
TGTGCCAGCAGCCAAGTTCCCGGTTGGGATGGAAACATTCAGTACTTC
CASSQVPGWDGNIQYF
>once|NA|TRBV12-3/TRBV12-4|TRBJ1-6
TGTGCCAGCAGCGAGGGGGGGCCCCTCCACTTT
CASSEGGPLHF
>few|NA|TRBV5-5|TRBJ1-1
TGTGCCAGCAGCTTGTGGGGTGAGGGCGCCGGCACTGAAGCTTTCTTT
CASSLWGEGAGTEAFF
>few|TRBD2|TRBV4-1|TRBJ2-1
TGCGCCAGCAGCTCCGGGACTACCCTCTACAATGAGCAGTTCTTC
CASSSGTTLYNEQFF
>many|TRBD1|TRBV5-1|TRBJ2-7
TGCGCCAGCAGCTACAACCCCGTTGGGACAGGGGAATACGAGCAGTACTTC
CASSYNPVGTGEYEQYF
>few|NA|TRBV7-2|TRBJ1-6
TGTGCCAGCAGCACTGCAGTAAATTCACCCCTCCACTTT
CASSTAVNSPLHF
>many|TRBD2|TRBV4-1|TRBJ2-3
TGCGCCAGCAGCCAAGGAGCGGGGCGACCGGATACGCAGTATTTT
CASSQGAGRPDTQYF
>NA|TRBD2|TRBV9|TRBJ2-1
TGTGCCGGCGGCGTATTAGCGGGAGGCTTGGGTGAGCAGTTCTTC
CAGGVLAGGLGEQFF
>NA|TRBD2|TRBV28|TRBJ2-5
TGTGTCAGCAGTTTATCCGCCATAGCGGGGGGCGGAGCCCAGTACTTC
CVSSLSAIAGGGAQYF
>NA|NA|TRBV10-2|TRBJ1-5
TGCGCCAGCAGCTCACAGGGTGGAGGTCAGCCCCAGCATTTT
CASSSQGGGQPQHF